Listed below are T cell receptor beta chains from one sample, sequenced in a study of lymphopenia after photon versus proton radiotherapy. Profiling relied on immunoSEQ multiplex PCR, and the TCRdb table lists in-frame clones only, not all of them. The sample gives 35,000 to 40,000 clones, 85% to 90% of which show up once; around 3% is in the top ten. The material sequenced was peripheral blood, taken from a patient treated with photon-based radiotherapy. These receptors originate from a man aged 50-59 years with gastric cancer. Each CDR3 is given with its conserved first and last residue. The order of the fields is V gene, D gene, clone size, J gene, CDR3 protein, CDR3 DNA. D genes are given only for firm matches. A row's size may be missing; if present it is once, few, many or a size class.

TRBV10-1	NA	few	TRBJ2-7	CASSEGSSYEQYF	TGCGCCAGCAGTGAAGGGAGCTCCTACGAGCAGTACTTC
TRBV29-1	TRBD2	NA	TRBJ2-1	CSASGRGTSGRGEQFF	TGCAGCGCCAGTGGGAGGGGGACTAGCGGGAGGGGTGAGCAGTTCTTC
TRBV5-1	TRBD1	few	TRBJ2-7	CASSIQGTYEQYF	TGCGCCAGCAGCATACAGGGGACCTACGAGCAGTACTTC
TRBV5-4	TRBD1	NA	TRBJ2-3	CASSLRSIGGSDTQYF	TGTGCCAGCAGCTTGCGGTCCATAGGGGGCTCAGATACGCAGTATTTT
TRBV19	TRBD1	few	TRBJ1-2	CASSTTGGLYGYTF	TGTGCCAGTAGTACGACAGGGGGCCTCTATGGCTACACCTTC
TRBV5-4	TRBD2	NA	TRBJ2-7	CASSHRTSHEQYF	TGTGCCAGCAGCCACCGGACTAGCCACGAGCAGTACTTC
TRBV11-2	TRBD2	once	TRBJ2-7	CASSSGAGGPRFSYEQYF	TGTGCCAGCAGCTCTGGGGCGGGAGGGCCTCGCTTCTCCTACGAGCAGTACTTC
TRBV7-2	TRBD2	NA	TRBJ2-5	CASSLAPSGLGGETQYF	TGTGCCAGCAGCTTAGCGCCCTCGGGACTAGGGGGGGAGACCCAGTACTTC
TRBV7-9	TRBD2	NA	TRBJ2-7	CASSPLTTSGRASKQYF	TGTGCCAGCAGCCCGCTAACGACTAGCGGGAGGGCGAGTAAGCAGTACTTC
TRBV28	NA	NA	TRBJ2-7	CASSFNSGHREQYF	TGTGCCAGCAGTTTCAACAGCGGCCATAGAGAGCAGTACTTC
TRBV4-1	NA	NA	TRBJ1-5	CASSQDLGWGQPQHF	TGCGCCAGCAGCCAAGATCTTGGGTGGGGTCAGCCCCAGCATTTT
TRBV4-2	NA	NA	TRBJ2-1	CASSQERAGNEQFF	TGTGCCAGCAGCCAAGAGAGGGCTGGCAATGAGCAGTTCTTC
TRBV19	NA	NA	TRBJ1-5	CASSRTVGSNQPQHF	TGTGCCAGTAGTAGGACAGTGGGTAGCAATCAGCCCCAGCATTTT
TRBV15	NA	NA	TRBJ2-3	CATSSQRSSTDTQYF	TGTGCCACCAGCTCCCAGCGGAGTAGCACAGATACGCAGTATTTT
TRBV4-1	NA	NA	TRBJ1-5	CASSQAGGQNQPQHF	TGCGCCAGCAGCCAAGCCGGGGGGCAGAATCAGCCCCAGCATTTT